This entry concerns a single T cell receptor (beta chain). No cognate antigen has been identified for it. Base-call qualities are not available, and no considerably larger clone is one nucleotide away. The library was made by 5' RACE. Instrument on record: NextSeq 500. To correct for sequencing error and PCR bias, the TCR library protocol tagged individual cDNA molecules with unique molecular identifiers. Sequencing covered both TCR alpha and beta chains, and within each sample the abundances of alpha and beta sequences were tightly co-correlated. On the authors' methods: Decombinator V4 was used to annotate the V gene, J gene and CDR3 of the TCR sequences. TCRs were defined as expanded if a significant change between any two time points was detected under a Poisson model with p below 0.0001. TCR abundances were normalised to the total number of TCRs sequenced per sample and expressed as counts per million. TRAV1-2 paired with TRAJ12, TRAJ20 or TRAJ33 defined MAIT TCRs, while TRAV10 paired with TRAJ18 defined iNKT TCRs. A search of VDJdb, accessed on 1 November 2021, was run for TCRs annotated to CMV, EBV and SARS-CoV-2, with TCRs annotated for multiple antigens excluded. TCRdb reprocessed the public reads (quality trimming at Q25 with fastp, clone calling with MiXCR) and kept in-frame beta chains. Duplicate CDR3 protein sequences are folded into a single record with the most common DNA and genes. The V and J calls, along with clone size, are taken from TCRdb and not from the paper's own processing. The sample yields over 90,000 distinct CDR3 sequences; 12% were counted once. Under 4.5% of the sample lies in the top ten.

These data originate in a study of early T cells in non-severe SARS-CoV-2 infection (dated by TCRdb to the early 2020s). General notes on the study: Because TCR sequencing was done on bulk RNA from unsorted whole blood, the alpha and beta chains could not be paired.

A case-control design nested within a healthcare worker cohort in London, UK, was used, with weekly nasopharyngeal swab PCR tests and blood sampling performed. Healthcare workers were recruited between 23 and 31 March 2020, during the week of the UK lockdown, and were followed weekly for up to about 15 weeks. The full study reports these points: VDJdb matching was skewed toward anti-spike CD8 responses, so virus-specific expansions were likely underestimated and private and CD4 specificities were missed.

V and J are truncated by 0 bases and 0 bases respectively, leaving an intervening sequence of 11 bases. The CDR3 starts with the cysteine, ends with the phenylalanine, and has 16 residues. Here the CDR3 DNA is all that survives: 48 bases in frame from base 1. Sequences KGHSH (CDR1) and LQKENI (CDR2) are obtained from the germline V gene. The chain joins TRBV18 to TRBJ1-2; a weak D assignment points to TRBD1 (5 bases agree). This clonotype was obtained from an adult who was a healthcare worker with PCR-confirmed SARS-CoV-2 infection or an uninfected control (not recorded which). The sequencing here drew on whole blood, taken at baseline. For the CDR3, the sequence is CASSPPRDLANYGYTF. The DNA sequence follows: TGTGCCAGCTCACCACCGAGGGACCTAGCTAACTATGGCTACACCTTC.